This T cell receptor (beta chain) comes out of a study of vaccination and CD4 T cells after COVID-19. The CDR3 length is 16 residues. Per germline, CDR1 SEHNR and CDR2 FQNEAQ (reference sequence). V shed 3 bases and J shed 0 bases, with 12 bases lying between them. As regards this clonotype: The antigen is undetermined.

At the Johns Hopkins FTIC core, DNA taken from cultured CD4+ T cells was sequenced by way of the Oncomine TCR Beta short-read assay. From CD4+ T cells that had been cultured, genomic DNA was extracted. TCRdb reanalysed the PCR reads using MiXCR and keeps one entry per CDR3 protein. Of about 9,600 distinct CDR3 sequences detected, 26% appear once; the ten largest clones hold around 46%. The treatment here: approximately 11-day PBMC culture with coronavirus spike peptide pools or control peptides (ViraFEST assay). The chain carries TRBV7-9 and TRBJ1-3, with TRBD1 as a possible D gene (6 bases). This clonotype originated in a human donor who received a COVID-19 vaccine. Source: CD4+ T cells from blood, cultured in vitro, taken before SARS-CoV-2 vaccination. This CDR3 reads CASSFPTGVSGNTIYF. The CDR3 DNA reads as TGTGCCAGCAGCTTCCCGACAGGCGTCTCTGGAAACACCATATATTTT.